A selection of T cell receptor beta chains follows, all from one sample in a study of cytomegalovirus exposure and HLA in healthy donors. Assay used: immunoSEQ multiplex PCR; TCRdb lists only in-frame clones, some missing. The data show some 90,000 clones, with around 80% seen just once and about 4.2% held by the top ten. Sequencing used PBMCs. These receptors were taken from a male donor in good health and CMV-seropositive. Both conserved end residues are part of each CDR3. The D gene is left open where the match is weak. Where a row states a size, it is once, few, many or the class of an expanded clone; other rows omit it.

v_gene	abundance	d_gene	len	j_gene	CDR3nt	CDR3aa
TRBV10-1	few	TRBD1	14	TRBJ1-1	TGCGCCAGCAGGGGGACAGGGTTCAACACTGAAGCTTTCTTT	CASRGTGFNTEAFF
TRBV28	once	TRBD1	18	TRBJ1-5	TGTGCCAGCAGCCGATTGGACAGGGCAGGAATAGGCAATCAGCCCCAGCATTTT	CASSRLDRAGIGNQPQHF
TRBV30	once	TRBD2	15	TRBJ2-1	TGTGCCTGGAGTGTACAAGCGGGGGCCTACAATGAGCAGTTCTTC	CAWSVQAGAYNEQFF
TRBV7-6	few	.	15	TRBJ2-1	TGTGCCAGCAGCTTAGTAGCGGCGGGGAACAATGAGCAGTTCTTC	CASSLVAAGNNEQFF
TRBV28	.	.	14	TRBJ2-7	TGTGCCAGCAGTTTGTCCGGGAGCTCCTACGAGCAGTACTTC	CASSLSGSSYEQYF
TRBV11-2	.	TRBD1	14	TRBJ2-4	TGTGCCAGCAGCGGGACAGGGGAACCTAACATTCAGTACTTC	CASSGTGEPNIQYF
TRBV4-1	few	.	15	TRBJ1-1	TGCGCCAGCAGCCAAGCGCCGGGTTATCAAGGAGAAGCTTTCTTT	CASSQAPGYQGEAFF
TRBV19	.	.	14	TRBJ1-5	TGTGCCAGTGTAACAGGGCTCCCCAATCAGCCCCAGCATTTT	CASVTGLPNQPQHF
TRBV11-2	.	.	15	TRBJ2-1	TGTGCCAGCAGCTTAGCCACTAGCTCCTACAATGAGCAGTTCTTC	CASSLATSSYNEQFF
TRBV6-6	.	TRBD1	16	TRBJ1-6	TGTGCCAGCAACCCCCGGGACAGAGGAACTGATTCACCCCTCCACTTT	CASNPRDRGTDSPLHF
TRBV5-1	.	TRBD1	14	TRBJ2-7	TGCGCCAGCAGCGTGACAGGGGGCTCCTACGAGCAGTACTTC	CASSVTGGSYEQYF
TRBV27	.	TRBD2	14	TRBJ2-5	TGTGCCAGCAGACTCTATAGCGGGATGGAGACCCAGTACTTC	CASRLYSGMETQYF
TRBV6-1	.	TRBD1	16	TRBJ1-5	TGTGCCAGCAGTGGAACACAGGGGGCGTTCGGTCAGCCCCAGCATTTT	CASSGTQGAFGQPQHF
TRBV5-5	.	TRBD2	15	TRBJ2-5	TGTGCCAGCAGCCTGGGACTAGCGGGTAGAGAGACCCAGTACTTC	CASSLGLAGRETQYF
TRBV9	once	TRBD2	15	TRBJ2-7	TGTGCCAGCAGCGTCGGGACTAGCGGCTCCTACGAGCAGTACTTC	CASSVGTSGSYEQYF
TRBV10-1	.	TRBD2	17	TRBJ2-4	TGCGCCAGTGAAGCGGGGGAAGACTTCCTAGCCAAAAACATTCAGTACTTC	CASEAGEDFLAKNIQYF
TRBV19	.	.	11	TRBJ1-1	TGTGCCAGTGCGGATAACACTGAAGCTTTCTTT	CASADNTEAFF
TRBV30	.	.	14	TRBJ1-4	TGTGCCTGGAGGGCAGGGCCCCTTAATGAAAAACTGTTTTTT	CAWRAGPLNEKLFF
TRBV15	.	TRBD2	15	TRBJ2-7	TGTGCCACCAGCAGCGGGGCGGGAGCGGCCTACGAGCAGTACTTC	CATSSGAGAAYEQYF
TRBV30	.	.	13	TRBJ1-1	TGTGCCTGGACCCCCGCGGGGAACACTGAAGCTTTCTTT	CAWTPAGNTEAFF
TRBV27	.	TRBD2	15	TRBJ2-1	TGTGCCAGCAGTTTCCTTACTAGCGGCTACAATGAGCAGTTCTTC	CASSFLTSGYNEQFF
TRBV6-1	few	.	14	TRBJ2-1	TGTGCCAGCAGTGAAGGAGACGGGATCAATGAGCAGTTCTTC	CASSEGDGINEQFF
TRBV9	.	TRBD2	15	TRBJ2-3	TGTGCCAGCAGCGTAGGGACTAGCGGGACAGATACGCAGTATTTT	CASSVGTSGTDTQYF
TRBV5-1	.	TRBD1	15	TRBJ1-1	TGCGCCAGCAGCTTGGGACAGGGCGGCGTCACTGAAGCTTTCTTT	CASSLGQGGVTEAFF
TRBV5-4	.	TRBD2	13	TRBJ2-5	TGTGCCAGCTCCCACGGGGGGGAAGAGACCCAGTACTTC	CASSHGGEETQYF
TRBV28	.	.	15	TRBJ2-2	TGTGCCAGCAGTTTATTACAGGTCAGAACCGGGGAGCTGTTTTTT	CASSLLQVRTGELFF
TRBV5-1	.	.	14	TRBJ2-3	TGCGCCAGCAGCTCAAGCGGAAACACAGATACGCAGTATTTT	CASSSSGNTDTQYF
TRBV19	.	TRBD1	15	TRBJ2-7	TGTGCCAGTAGCATCGGGACAGGGACCCCCTACGAGCAGTACTTC	CASSIGTGTPYEQYF
TRBV6-4	.	.	15	TRBJ2-7	TGTGCCAGCAGTGAGTATGGCGGGGAGGCCTACGAGCAGTACTTC	CASSEYGGEAYEQYF
TRBV6-1	.	.	14	TRBJ1-1	TGTGCCAGCAGTGCCTTTTCGGGGAACACTGAAGCTTTCTTT	CASSAFSGNTEAFF
TRBV27	once	.	12	TRBJ1-2	TGTGCCAGCCGTCAGGGTAGCTATGGCTACACCTTC	CASRQGSYGYTF
TRBV11-2	.	.	14	TRBJ2-7	TGTGCCAGCAGCTTATGGGGGGTCTCCTACGAGCAGTACTTC	CASSLWGVSYEQYF
TRBV9	.	TRBD2	15	TRBJ2-1	TGTGCCAGCAGCGCCACTAGCGGGGGATTTAATGAGCAGTTCTTC	CASSATSGGFNEQFF
TRBV29-1	.	TRBD2	15	TRBJ2-1	TGCAGCGTTGGGGGAGCGGGACGCTCCTACAATGAGCAGTTCTTC	CSVGGAGRSYNEQFF
TRBV27	few	TRBD2	16	TRBJ2-3	TGTGCCAGCAGTCCACTAGCGGGGGGGAGTACAGATACGCAGTATTTT	CASSPLAGGSTDTQYF
TRBV7-2	.	.	12	TRBJ1-1	TGTGCCAGCAGCTTAGGCGACCCCGGGGCTTTCTTT	CASSLGDPGAFF
TRBV14	.	.	13	TRBJ2-7	TGTGCCAGCAGCTATGAATGGTGGCACGAGCAGTACTTC	CASSYEWWHEQYF